These 24 T cell receptor beta chains originate from one sample sequenced in a study of T-cell memory formation after mild COVID-19. TCRdb ran MiXCR on the 5' RACE reads and lists one entry per CDR3 protein. The profile shows under 650,000 distinct CDR3 sequences, 15% to 20% of them singletons. Sequenced: PBMCs or a T cell subset sorted from them (not recorded which). All receptors derive from an adult woman who had mild COVID-19 (a few samples of this study predate the infection). Cell type and time point are not known.

V gene TRBV7-2 combines with J gene TRBJ2-7; no definite D call. The germline V gene has CDR1 SGHTA and CDR2 FQGNSA. Trimming cost V 5 bases and J 2 bases, with 7 bases left between them. This CDR3 is 12 amino acids long. The CDR3, as DNA: TGTGCCAGCAGCCCTCGCCCCTACGAGCAGTACTTC. This codes for CASSPRPYEQYF.

The chain has TRBV5-4 and TRBJ2-5; possibly TRBD1 for D (6 bases). Germline assignment: CDR1 SGHNT and CDR2 YYREEE (reference sequence). Between the trimmed V and J ends, which lost 2 bases and 7 bases, there was a span of 15 bases. The CDR3 sequence is 14 residues long. Written as DNA, the CDR3 is TGTGCCAGCAGCTTACCGGGACAAGGGGGGACCCAGTACTTC. Translation: CASSLPGQGGTQYF. Together with reference TRBV5-4 and TRBJ2-5, the CDR3 gives the full variable domain: ETGVTQSPTHLIKTRGQQVTLRCSSQSGHNTVSWYQQALGQGPQFIFQYYREEENGRGNFPPRFSGLQFPNYSSELNVNALELDDSALYLCASSLPGQGGTQYFGPGTRLLVL.

This clonotype has more than one count but fewer than ten. The chain uses TRBV5-1 and TRBJ2-6, with 9 bases matching TRBD1. The CDR3 runs 15 residues. After removal of 0 bases from V and 9 bases from J, the junction contained 4 bases not matched to a gene. Germline V lookup: CDR1 SGHRS, CDR2 YFSETQ. The CDR3 region is CASSLGDREGNVLTF. Here the CDR3 DNA reads TGCGCCAGCAGCTTGGGGGACAGGGAGGGCAACGTCCTGACTTTC.

This clonotype was counted a few times. The chain is built from TRBV5-1 and TRBJ1-2; TRBD1 is a possible D gene (5 bases). V dropped 0 bases and J dropped 4 bases, with 28 bases sitting between them. Germline CDR1 reads SGHRS; CDR2 reads YFSETQ. The CDR3 length is 20 residues. The CDR3 DNA reads TGCGCCAGCAGCTTGGGACAACCGCGCGGATCATTCAGGGACCGCTATGGCTACACCTTC. Translating gives CASSLGQPRGSFRDRYGYTF.

The chain couples TRBV5-6 to TRBJ1-2; weak D call: TRBD1 (6 bases). Trimming removed 7 bases at V and 5 bases at J, with 15 bases between. CDR3 length: 13 amino acids. Germline V gene lookup returns CDR1 SGHDT and CDR2 YYEEEE. The CDR3 loop reads CASARTALYGYTF. In DNA form, the CDR3 reads TGTGCCAGCGCGAGGACAGCCTTATATGGCTACACCTTC.

CDR3 sequence (DNA): TGCAGCGTTAATTTCCGGGACGGGAGCTCCTACAATGAGCAGTTCTTC. This translates into CSVNFRDGSSYNEQFF. The chain employs TRBV29-1 and TRBJ2-1; TRBD2 might be the D (6 bases). The V and J ends lost 5 bases and 0 bases respectively, with 17 bases between them. The CDR3 is made up of 16 amino acids. Germline CDR1 is SQVTM and CDR2 is ANQGSEA.

The V gene is TRBV3-1, the J gene TRBJ2-7; no firm D call. The V and J ends lost 0 bases and 5 bases respectively, with 17 bases between them. Germline V gene sequence: CDR1 LGHDT, CDR2 YNNKEL (reference sequence). This CDR3 has 16 residues. CDR3 sequence reads: CASSQDGRYPRNEQYF. The CDR3 DNA sequence: TGTGCCAGCAGCCAAGATGGGCGCTACCCGAGGAACGAGCAGTACTTC.

The rearrangement uses TRBV12-3 or TRBV12-4 and TRBJ2-1; D not certain. The CDR3 is made up of 14 amino acids. V lost 2 bases, J lost 0 bases, and 5 bases lay in between. Here the CDR3 DNA reads TGTGCCAGCAGTTTAACAATCTCCTACAATGAGCAGTTCTTC. This gives the protein CASSLTISYNEQFF.

V is TRBV7-2 and J is TRBJ2-5; no reliable D call. Gene TRBJ2-7 matches the end of the DNA better, so the J call may be wrong. Germline V gene lookup returns CDR1 SGHTA and CDR2 FQGNSA. The CDR3 runs to 12 residues. The CDR3 spells CASSPLPYEQYF. The CDR3 region has the DNA TGTGCCAGCAGTCCTCTCCCATACGAGCAGTACTTC.

The CDR3 reads CASSLASSRMKTQYF. The CDR3 DNA follows: TGTGCCAGCAGCTTGGCGTCTAGCCGGATGAAGACCCAGTACTTC. The rearrangement links TRBV5-4 to TRBJ2-5, with D possibly TRBD2 on 5 matching bases. The CDR3 covers 15 residues. The V gene's germline CDR1 is SGHNT and CDR2 YYREEE (reference sequence). Trimming removed 0 bases from V and 6 bases from J, with 15 bases in between.

This rearrangement joins TRBV7-2 to TRBJ2-1; D gene unclear. Trimming took off 0 bases at V and 6 bases at J, with 12 bases between the two ends. Germline V gene data show CDR1 as SGHTA and CDR2 as FQGNSA. The CDR3 extends over 15 amino acids. CDR3 DNA: TGTGCCAGCAGCTTAGCTCAGACCCGCGGCAATGAGCAGTTCTTC. Its protein product is CASSLAQTRGNEQFF. The variable domain in full, with the rest retrieved from reference TRBV7-2 and TRBJ2-1, is GAGVSQSPSNKVTEKGKDVELRCDPISGHTALYWYRQSLGQGLEFLIYFQGNSAPDKSGLPSDRFSAERTGGSVSTLTIQRTQQEDSAVYLCASSLAQTRGNEQFFGPGTRLTVL.

This clonotype was picked up a small number of times. This chain uses TRBV14 with TRBJ2-1, with no clear D. The V end lost 1 base, the J end lost 8 bases, and 18 bases lay between the germline ends. Germline CDR1 and CDR2: SGHDN and FVKESK. The CDR3 has 16 amino acids. The CDR3 nucleotides are TGTGCCAGCAGCCAAGGCCTTCCAGCGTATAGGGATGAGCAGTTCTTC. The encoded protein is CASSQGLPAYRDEQFF.

Only a few counts were recorded for this clonotype. V is TRBV27 and J is TRBJ1-2, with TRBD1 identical over 9 bases. This CDR3 contains 13 residues. V shed 4 bases, J shed 8 bases, and the junction held 5 bases outside the gene matches. Germline values: CDR1 MNHEY, CDR2 SMNVEV (reference sequence). The CDR3 is CASSYGTGNGYTF. As DNA, the CDR3 is TGTGCCAGCAGTTACGGGACAGGGAACGGCTACACCTTC.

This clonotype turned up a few times. This sequence joins TRBV15 and TRBJ2-7; no clear D. Trimming took 1 base from V and 4 from J, leaving 11 bases between them. CDR3 length: 14 amino acids. Germline V gene sequence: CDR1 LNHNV, CDR2 YYDKDF (reference sequence). The CDR3 here is CATSRARRMYEQYF. CDR3 in DNA: TGTGCCACCAGCAGAGCTCGGCGGATGTACGAGCAGTACTTC.

The rearrangement joins TRBV5-1 to TRBJ2-1, with D possibly being TRBD1 or TRBD2 (5 bases each). Trimming stripped 1 base from V and 5 bases from J, with 19 bases between. Germline V gene data show CDR1 as SGHRS and CDR2 as YFSETQ. The CDR3 length is 17 residues. This chain's CDR3 is CASSLLAIGLGDNEQFF. As DNA, the CDR3 is TGCGCCAGCAGCTTGCTAGCCATTGGCCTAGGGGACAATGAGCAGTTCTTC.

This clonotype was seen more than once but under ten times. V is TRBV29-1 and J is TRBJ1-1; the D is unclear. Deletions cut 4 bases from V and 5 bases from J, with 14 bases between. The CDR3 runs 13 residues. The germline V gene encodes CDR1 SQVTM and CDR2 ANQGSEA. Here the CDR3 reads CSVVATALTEAFF. The CDR3 DNA sequence: TGCAGCGTTGTAGCAACTGCTCTAACTGAAGCTTTCTTT.

This clonotype was recorded a few times. CDR3 loop: CAWRPFDRRNEQFF. CDR3 bases: TGTGCCTGGAGGCCTTTCGACCGGCGGAATGAGCAGTTCTTC. V gene TRBV30 combines with J gene TRBJ2-1; the D is unclear. This CDR3 contains 14 residues. V was clipped by 3 bases and J by 7 bases, with 16 bases between them. CDR1 and CDR2 from the germline V gene are GTSNPN and SVGIG (reference sequence).

The chain links TRBV7-3 to TRBJ2-7, with D hard to call. This CDR3 has 13 amino acids. Germline values: CDR1 SGHTA, CDR2 FQGTGA. The V end was cut by 1 base, the J end by 1 base, with 5 bases between. The chain's CDR3 is CASSLKRSYEQYF. CDR3 coding DNA: TGTGCCAGCAGCTTAAAAAGATCCTACGAGCAGTACTTC. Based on the CDR3 plus reference TRBV7-3 and TRBJ2-7, the full variable domain is GAGVSQTPSNKVTEKGKYVELRCDPISGHTALYWYRQSLGQGPEFLIYFQGTGAADDSGLPNDRFFAVRPEGSVSTLKIQRTERGDSAVYLCASSLKRSYEQYFGPGTRLTVT.

This clonotype was counted many times. The CDR3 here is CASSLHSGSSYEQYF. The CDR3, as DNA: TGTGCCAGCAGCCTACATAGCGGGAGCTCCTACGAGCAGTACTTC. The chain has TRBV7-9 and TRBJ2-7, with 9 bases that match TRBD2. This CDR3 spans 15 amino acids. J gave up 0 bases and V 5 bases, and 5 bases lay outside the gene matches. Germline assignment: CDR1 SEHNR and CDR2 FQNEAQ (reference sequence).

The rearrangement links TRBV9 to TRBJ2-5; D is perhaps TRBD2 (6 bases). Trimming removed 2 bases at V and 4 bases at J, with 12 bases between. The CDR3 is made up of 14 amino acids. In germline, CDR1 is SGDLS, CDR2 YYNGEE. The DNA of the CDR3 is TGTGCCAGCAGCGTGGGGGGACGAGGAGAGACCCAGTACTTC. It translates to CASSVGGRGETQYF.

This clonotype has at least ten counts. This rearrangement joins TRBV6-2 or TRBV6-3 to TRBJ2-7; possible D gene TRBD2, 5 bases. The CDR3 has 13 residues. The germline V gene has CDR1 MNHEY and CDR2 SVGEGT. V was cut by 4 bases and J by 7 bases, with 14 bases left in between. The CDR3 region has the DNA TGTGCCAGCAGTTTTAGTGGAGGATCTGAGCAGTACTTC. Its translation: CASSFSGGSEQYF.

This chain uses TRBV30 with TRBJ2-2; D unresolved. CDR3 length equals 13 residues. Germline CDR1 is GTSNPN and CDR2 is SVGIG (reference sequence). V was shortened by 3 bases and J by 0 bases, with 5 bases between the two germline ends. The CDR3 nucleotides are TGTGCCTGGAGCGGAGCGAACACCGGGGAGCTGTTTTTT. Translating it yields CAWSGANTGELFF. The variable domain in full, with the rest retrieved from reference TRBV30 and TRBJ2-2, is SQTIHQWPATLVQPVGSPLSLECTVEGTSNPNLYWYRQAAGRGLQLLFYSVGIGQISSEVPQNLSASRPQDRQFILSSKKLLLSDSGFYLCAWSGANTGELFFGEGSRLTVL.

This chain connects TRBV11-2 to TRBJ2-1, with a weak D call TRBD2 (5 bases). Trimming cost V 5 bases and J 6 bases, with 20 bases left between them. Germline V gives CDR1 SGHAT, CDR2 FQNNGV. CDR3 length equals 16 residues. The CDR3 region is CASSEGRMETSNEQFF. The CDR3 DNA reads TGTGCCAGCAGCGAGGGCCGGATGGAGACGTCCAATGAGCAGTTCTTC.

The chain employs TRBV6-5 and TRBJ2-3, with D possibly TRBD1 on 5 matching bases. This CDR3 comprises 13 residues. CDR1 and CDR2 (germline): MNHEY, SVGAGI. V was cut by 6 bases and J by 3 bases, with 10 bases left in between. This CDR3 is CASSQGETDTQYF. DNA for the CDR3: TGTGCCAGCAGCCAAGGGGAAACAGATACGCAGTATTTT.